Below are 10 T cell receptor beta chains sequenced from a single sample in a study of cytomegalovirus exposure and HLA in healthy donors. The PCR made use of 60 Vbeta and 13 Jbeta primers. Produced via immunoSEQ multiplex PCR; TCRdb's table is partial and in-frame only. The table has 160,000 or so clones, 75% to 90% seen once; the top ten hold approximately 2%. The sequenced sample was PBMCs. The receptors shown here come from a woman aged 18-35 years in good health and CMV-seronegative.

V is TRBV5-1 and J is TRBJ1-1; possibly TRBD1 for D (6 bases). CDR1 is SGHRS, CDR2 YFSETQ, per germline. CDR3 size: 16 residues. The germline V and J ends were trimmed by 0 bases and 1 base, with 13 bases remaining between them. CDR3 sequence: CASSLAPGVRNTEAFF. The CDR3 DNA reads TGCGCCAGCAGCTTGGCGCCAGGGGTTAGGAACACTGAAGCTTTCTTT.

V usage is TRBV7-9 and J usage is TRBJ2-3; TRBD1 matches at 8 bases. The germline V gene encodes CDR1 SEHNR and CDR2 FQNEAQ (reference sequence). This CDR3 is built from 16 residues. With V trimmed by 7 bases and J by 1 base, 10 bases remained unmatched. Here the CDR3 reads CASKEYWTGRTDTQYF. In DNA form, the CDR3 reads TGTGCCAGCAAAGAATATTGGACAGGGCGCACAGATACGCAGTATTTT.

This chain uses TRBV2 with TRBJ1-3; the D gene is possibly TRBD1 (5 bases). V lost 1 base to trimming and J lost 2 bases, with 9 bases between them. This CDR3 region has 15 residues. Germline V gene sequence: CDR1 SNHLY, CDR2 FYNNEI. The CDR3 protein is CASSEGGRPGNTIYF. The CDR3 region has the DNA TGTGCCAGCAGTGAAGGGGGCCGTCCTGGAAACACCATATATTTT.

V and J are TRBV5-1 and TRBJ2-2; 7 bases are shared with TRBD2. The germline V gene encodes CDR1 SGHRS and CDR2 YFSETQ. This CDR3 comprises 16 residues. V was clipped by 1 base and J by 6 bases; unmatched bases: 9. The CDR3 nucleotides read TGCGCCAGCAGCTTGACGGCGGGAGCGGGATCCGGGGAGCTGTTTTTT. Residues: CASSLTAGAGSGELFF.

CDR3 residues: CASSLAGAGKLFF. Here the CDR3 DNA reads TGTGCCAGCAGCTTAGCAGGGGCCGGAAAACTGTTTTTT. V gene TRBV13 combines with J gene TRBJ1-4; perhaps TRBD1 as D (6 bases). This CDR3 contains 13 residues. Germline CDR1 reads PRHDT; CDR2 reads FYEKMQ (reference sequence). V shed 1 base and J shed 10 bases, with 10 bases lying between them.

CDR3: CASSERTSGYEQYF. CDR3 sequence (DNA): TGTGCCAGCAGCGAACGGACTAGCGGTTACGAGCAGTACTTC. The rearrangement joins TRBV9 to TRBJ2-5, with 10 bases identical to TRBD2. The J call could be wrong; TRBJ2-7 is a better fit for the DNA end. From germline, CDR1 is SGDLS and CDR2 YYNGEE. There are 14 residues in the CDR3.

Here the CDR3 reads CASTLSGTQETQYF. CDR3 DNA: TGTGCCAGCACCTTAAGCGGAACCCAAGAGACCCAGTACTTC. J is TRBJ2-5 and V is TRBV28; maybe TRBD2 (5 bases). The CDR3 extends over 14 amino acids. V was shortened by 7 bases and J by 1 base, with 13 bases between the two germline ends. Germline loops: CDR1 MDHEN, CDR2 SYDVKM.

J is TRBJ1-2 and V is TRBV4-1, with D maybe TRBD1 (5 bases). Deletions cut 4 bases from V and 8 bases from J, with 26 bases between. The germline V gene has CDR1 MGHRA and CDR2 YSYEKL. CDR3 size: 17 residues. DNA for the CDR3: TGCGCCAGCAGCCGGATCGCCCTCCAGGGATCTATGGGCGGCTACACCTTC. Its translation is CASSRIALQGSMGGYTF.

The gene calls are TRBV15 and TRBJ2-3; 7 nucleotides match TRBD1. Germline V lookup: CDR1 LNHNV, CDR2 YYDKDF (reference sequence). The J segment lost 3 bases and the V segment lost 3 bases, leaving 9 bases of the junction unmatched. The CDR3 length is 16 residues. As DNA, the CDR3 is TGTGCCACCAGCAGTTATCAGGGGGAGAGGACAGATACGCAGTATTTT. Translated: CATSSYQGERTDTQYF.

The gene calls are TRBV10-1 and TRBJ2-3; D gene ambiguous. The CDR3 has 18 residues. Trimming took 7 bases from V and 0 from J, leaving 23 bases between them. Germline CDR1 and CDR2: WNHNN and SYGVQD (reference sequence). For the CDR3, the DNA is TGCGCCAGCACCTATAGCTGGTATTCACCCCCTAGCACAGATACGCAGTATTTT. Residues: CASTYSWYSPPSTDTQYF.